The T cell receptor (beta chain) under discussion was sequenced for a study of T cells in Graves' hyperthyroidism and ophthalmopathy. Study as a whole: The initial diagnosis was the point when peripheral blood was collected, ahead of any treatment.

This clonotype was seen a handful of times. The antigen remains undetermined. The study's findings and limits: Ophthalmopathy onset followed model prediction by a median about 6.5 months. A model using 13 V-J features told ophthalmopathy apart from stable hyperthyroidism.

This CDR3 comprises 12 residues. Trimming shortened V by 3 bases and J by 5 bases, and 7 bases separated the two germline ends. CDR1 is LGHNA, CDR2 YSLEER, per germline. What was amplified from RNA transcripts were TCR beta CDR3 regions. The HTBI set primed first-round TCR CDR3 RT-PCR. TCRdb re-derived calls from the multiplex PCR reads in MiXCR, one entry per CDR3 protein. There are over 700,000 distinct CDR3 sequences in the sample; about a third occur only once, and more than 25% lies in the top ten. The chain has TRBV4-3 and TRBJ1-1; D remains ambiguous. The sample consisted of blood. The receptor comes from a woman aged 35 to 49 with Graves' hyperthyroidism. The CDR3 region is CASSHDGTEAFF. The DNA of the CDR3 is TGCGCCAGCAGCCACGACGGGACTGAAGCTTTCTTT.